The clone carrying this T cell receptor (beta chain) was seen ten or more times. Its antigen remains unknown. TCRdb processed the 5' RACE reads anew with MiXCR; each CDR3 protein has one entry. The sample yields 450,000 or so distinct CDR3 sequences, 24% seen once. This sample stems from a study of identical twins. Study-wide findings and caveats: An excess of low generation probability was shown by twin-shared out-of-frame alpha sequences.

Germline lookup yields CDR1 SQVTM and CDR2 ANQGSEA. The V end lost 4 bases, the J end lost 3 bases, and 11 bases lay between the germline ends. This CDR3 contains 13 residues. The sample also formed part of further work on T cells expressing NK-cell markers. From that second work: One of eight sequenced donors was HCMV-seronegative; the other seven were seropositive. NKG2C+ dominant clonotypes from 5 to 7 donors made up about 1.0-7.0% of CD8+ T cells. For a handful of donors, these clonotypes were likewise the leading ones in the CD3+CD56-NKG2C+ fraction.

The rearrangement links TRBV29-1 to TRBJ2-3; D not certain. This receptor was obtained from a young woman in good health. Sequencing was done on a sample of CD4+ T cells sorted from blood. DNA of the CDR3: TGCAGCGTTGGAATGCATGAGACAGATACGCAGTATTTT. Its protein is CSVGMHETDTQYF.